Listed below are T cell receptor beta chains from one sample, sequenced in a study of cytomegalovirus exposure and HLA in healthy donors. Clones were read by immunoSEQ multiplex PCR, and TCRdb kept only the in-frame ones, dropping some. The table lists some 140,000 clones, about 84% of them singletons. Source material: PBMCs. Every receptor here comes from a woman aged 40 to 50 in good health and CMV-seropositive. Each CDR3 is given with its conserved first and last residue. A D gene is named only where the DNA matches it firmly. Clone size appears in some rows only: once, few, many, or a class for an expanded clone.

size	D	V	J	DNA	CDR3
.	.	TRBV25-1	TRBJ2-3	TGTGCCAGCAGTGAAAGGGTGATGGGCGGGATAGCAGATACGCAGTATTTT	CASSERVMGGIADTQYF
few	.	TRBV5-4	TRBJ1-3	TGTGCCAGCAGCCTGGGGGGGGGCCTGAAACTTGGAAACACCATATATTTT	CASSLGGGLKLGNTIYF
.	TRBD1	TRBV19	TRBJ1-2	TGTGCCAGTAGTCCCCCCGACAGGGTGAGCGGCTACACCTTC	CASSPPDRVSGYTF
few	TRBD1	TRBV28	TRBJ1-5	TGTGCCAGCAGAGGCAACGGCAGGGGGCGAAGTCAGCCCCAGCATTTT	CASRGNGRGRSQPQHF
.	TRBD1	TRBV9	TRBJ1-4	TGTGCCAGCAGCGTCTCTTCCGGGACAGTTAATGAAAAACTGTTTTTT	CASSVSSGTVNEKLFF
.	TRBD1	TRBV29-1	TRBJ2-2	TGCAGCGTTTCCGGACAGGGGGCTTCAGCCGGGGAGCTGTTTTTT	CSVSGQGASAGELFF
.	TRBD2	TRBV6-1	TRBJ2-2	TGTGCCAGCAGTGAAGAAAGACTAGCGGGAACGAACACCGGGGAGCTGTTTTTT	CASSEERLAGTNTGELFF
.	.	TRBV6-1	TRBJ2-2	TGTGCCAGCAGTATATCCGGGGAGCTGTTTTTT	CASSISGELFF
.	.	TRBV7-2	TRBJ1-1	TGTGCCAGCAGCCCGCGGTCGGCGTGGGGGGTCAGGGAGGCAGCTTTCTTT	CASSPRSAWGVREAAFF
.	.	TRBV2	TRBJ1-4	TGTGCCACAGAAAACAGGGCAGCGAATGAAAAACTGTTTTTT	CATENRAANEKLFF
.	.	TRBV11-2	TRBJ2-7	TGTGCCAGCAGCTTAGTAGATGGGACTTACGAGCAGTACTTC	CASSLVDGTYEQYF
few	.	TRBV19	TRBJ1-2	TGTGCCAGTAGTATTCGTAGTATTGTCTATGGCTACACCTTC	CASSIRSIVYGYTF
.	.	TRBV7-6	TRBJ2-1	TGTGCCAGCAGCTTACAGGGTAGGACTAAGCGGCCGAATGAGCAGTTCTTC	CASSLQGRTKRPNEQFF
.	TRBD2	TRBV9	TRBJ2-3	TGTGCCAGTGCCGTGACTAGCACTACGGATACGCAGTATTTT	CASAVTSTTDTQYF
once	.	TRBV30	TRBJ2-6	TGTGCCTGGGCCGACTGGAACTCTGGGGCCAACGTCCTGACTTTC	CAWADWNSGANVLTF
once	TRBD1	TRBV7-8	TRBJ2-7	TGTGCCAGCAGCCTGCGGACAGGGGCGGGCGAGCAGTACTTC	CASSLRTGAGEQYF
.	TRBD2	TRBV7-3	TRBJ2-3	TGTGCCAGCAGCACCGGACTAGCGGAGGCAGATACGCAGTATTTT	CASSTGLAEADTQYF
.	TRBD2	TRBV27	TRBJ2-3	TGTGCCAGCAGTTACGGGACTAGCGGGAGTTGGTATTTT	CASSYGTSGSWYF
.	TRBD1	TRBV4-1	TRBJ2-7	TGCGCCAGCAGCCAAGCGACAGGGGGGGACTACGAGCAGTACTTC	CASSQATGGDYEQYF
few	TRBD1	TRBV5-1	TRBJ2-7	TGCGCCAGCAGCTCGGGACAGCCCCCCTACGAGCAGTACTTC	CASSSGQPPYEQYF
once	TRBD1	TRBV7-8	TRBJ2-5	TGTGCCAGCAGCCTCGGGACAGGGGCAGAGACCCAGTACTTC	CASSLGTGAETQYF
few	TRBD2	TRBV4-1	TRBJ2-1	TGCGCCAGCAGGCCGACTAGCGGGGGTTACAATGAGCAGTTCTTC	CASRPTSGGYNEQFF
.	TRBD2	TRBV11-1	TRBJ2-1	TGTGCCAGCACCCGTCAACGGCTAGCGGATAATGAGCAGTTCTTC	CASTRQRLADNEQFF
few	TRBD1	TRBV6-6	TRBJ2-7	TGTGCCAGCAGTTACCGAGCGGGACAGGGCTACGAGCAGTACTTC	CASSYRAGQGYEQYF
.	TRBD2	TRBV28	TRBJ2-3	TGTGCCAGCAGCAAAAGACTAGCTTCCACAGATACGCAGTATTTT	CASSKRLASTDTQYF
once	TRBD2	TRBV7-8	TRBJ2-2	TGTGCCAGCAGCTGGGGGACTAGCGGAGTCACCGGGGAGCTGTTTTTT	CASSWGTSGVTGELFF
.	.	TRBV28	TRBJ2-7	TGTGCCAGCAGTCCCCTTCGACAGTTTCTCTACGAGCAGTACTTC	CASSPLRQFLYEQYF
.	TRBD2	TRBV15	TRBJ2-2	TGTGCCACCAGCAGAAGGCTCTTAGCGGGAGGGGCCGGGGAGCTGTTTTTT	CATSRRLLAGGAGELFF
.	TRBD2	TRBV7-9	TRBJ2-3	TGTGCCAGCAGCTCCACCCTTCGGGGGGTAGATACGCAGTATTTT	CASSSTLRGVDTQYF
once	TRBD1	TRBV29-1	TRBJ1-2	TGCAGCGTCAAGGGGGCATATCCTAACTATGGCTACACCTTC	CSVKGAYPNYGYTF
few	.	TRBV30	TRBJ2-1	TGTGCCTGGCAACAGGGCTTGGGGCAGTTCTTC	CAWQQGLGQFF